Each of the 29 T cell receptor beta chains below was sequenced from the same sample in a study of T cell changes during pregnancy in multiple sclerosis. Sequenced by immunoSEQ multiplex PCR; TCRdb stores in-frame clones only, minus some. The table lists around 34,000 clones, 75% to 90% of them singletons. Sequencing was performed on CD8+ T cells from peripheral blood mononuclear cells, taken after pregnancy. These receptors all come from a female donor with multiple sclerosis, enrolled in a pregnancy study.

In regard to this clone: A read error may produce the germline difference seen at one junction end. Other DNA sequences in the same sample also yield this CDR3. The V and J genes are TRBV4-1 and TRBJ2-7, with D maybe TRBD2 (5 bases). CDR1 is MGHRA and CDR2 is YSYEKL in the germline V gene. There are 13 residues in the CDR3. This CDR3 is CASSQVDFYEQYF. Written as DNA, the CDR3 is TGTGCCAGCAGCCAAGTGGACTTTTACGAGCAGTACTTC.

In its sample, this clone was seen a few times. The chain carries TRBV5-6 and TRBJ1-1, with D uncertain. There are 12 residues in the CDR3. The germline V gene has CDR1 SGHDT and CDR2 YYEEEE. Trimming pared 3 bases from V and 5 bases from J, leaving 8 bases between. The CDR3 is CASSWGGTEAFF. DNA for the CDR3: TGTGCCAGCAGCTGGGGAGGTACTGAAGCTTTCTTT.

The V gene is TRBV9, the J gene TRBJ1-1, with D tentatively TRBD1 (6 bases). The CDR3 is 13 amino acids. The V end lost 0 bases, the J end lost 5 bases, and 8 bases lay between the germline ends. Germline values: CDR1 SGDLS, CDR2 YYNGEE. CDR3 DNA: TGTGCCAGCAGCGTAGGCACAGGGACTGAAGCTTTCTTT. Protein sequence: CASSVGTGTEAFF.

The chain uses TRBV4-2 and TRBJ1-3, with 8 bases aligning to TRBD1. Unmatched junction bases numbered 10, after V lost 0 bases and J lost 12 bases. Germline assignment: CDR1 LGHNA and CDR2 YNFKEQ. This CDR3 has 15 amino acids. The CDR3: CASSQDGYQGAGIYF. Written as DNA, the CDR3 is TGTGCCAGCAGCCAAGACGGGTATCAGGGGGCGGGCATATATTTT.

The CDR3 sequence is CASQQGILGEQYF. The CDR3 DNA reads TGTGCCAGCCAGCAGGGGATTTTGGGCGAGCAGTACTTC. The chain employs TRBV7-2 and TRBJ2-5; D might be TRBD1 (6 bases). The better agreement between TRBJ2-7 and the DNA end casts doubt on the J call. CDR1 and CDR2 (germline): SGHTA, FQGNSA. The CDR3 length is 13 residues.

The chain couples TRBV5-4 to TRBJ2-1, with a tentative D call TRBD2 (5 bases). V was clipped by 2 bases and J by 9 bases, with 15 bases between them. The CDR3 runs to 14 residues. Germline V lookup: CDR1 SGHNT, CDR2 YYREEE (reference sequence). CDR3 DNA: TGTGCCAGCAGCTTCGCCGAGGGAGTCAGTGAGCAGTTCTTC. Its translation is CASSFAEGVSEQFF.

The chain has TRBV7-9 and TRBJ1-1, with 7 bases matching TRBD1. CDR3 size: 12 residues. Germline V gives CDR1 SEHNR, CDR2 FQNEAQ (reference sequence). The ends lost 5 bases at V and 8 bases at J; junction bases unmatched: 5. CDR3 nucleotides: TGTGCCAGCAGCAGCGACAGGGTGGAAGCTTTCTTT. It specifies CASSSDRVEAFF.

The CDR3 DNA reads as TGTGCCAGCAGCCCAGGCCCCGTCTACGAGCAGTACTTC. Its translation is CASSPGPVYEQYF. The V and J genes are TRBV7-2 and TRBJ2-7; D unresolved. V was cut by 5 bases and J by 3 bases, with 11 bases left in between. The CDR3 is made up of 13 amino acids. CDR1 and CDR2 (germline): SGHTA, FQGNSA. The whole variable domain, filled in from reference TRBV7-2 and TRBJ2-7, reads GAGVSQSPSNKVTEKGKDVELRCDPISGHTALYWYRQSLGQGLEFLIYFQGNSAPDKSGLPSDRFSAERTGGSVSTLTIQRTQQEDSAVYLCASSPGPVYEQYFGPGTRLTVT.

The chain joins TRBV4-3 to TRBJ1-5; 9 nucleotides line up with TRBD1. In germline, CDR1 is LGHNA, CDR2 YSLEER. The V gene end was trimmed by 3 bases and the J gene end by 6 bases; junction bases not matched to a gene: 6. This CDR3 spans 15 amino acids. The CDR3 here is CASSQETGGLQPQHF. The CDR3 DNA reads TGCGCCAGCAGCCAGGAGACAGGGGGGCTTCAGCCCCAGCATTTT.

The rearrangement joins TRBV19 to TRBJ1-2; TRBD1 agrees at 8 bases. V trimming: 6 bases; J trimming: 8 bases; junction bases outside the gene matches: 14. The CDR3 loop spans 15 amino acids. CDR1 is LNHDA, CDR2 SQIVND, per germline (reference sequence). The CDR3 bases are TGTGCCAGTAGGGACAGGGCTAGCCCGGGCGAAGGCTACACCTTC. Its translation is CASRDRASPGEGYTF.

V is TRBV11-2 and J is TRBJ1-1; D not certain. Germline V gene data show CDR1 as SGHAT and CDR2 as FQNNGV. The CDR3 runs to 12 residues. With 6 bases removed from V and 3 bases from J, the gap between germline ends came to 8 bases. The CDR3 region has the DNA TGTGCCAGCAGTCATCGGGACACTGAAGCTTTCTTT. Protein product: CASSHRDTEAFF.

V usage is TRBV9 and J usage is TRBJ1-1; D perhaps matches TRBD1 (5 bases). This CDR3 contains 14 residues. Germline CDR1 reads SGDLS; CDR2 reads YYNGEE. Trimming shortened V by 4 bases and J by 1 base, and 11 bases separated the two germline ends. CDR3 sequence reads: CASSPGLTNTEAFF. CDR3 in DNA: TGTGCCAGCAGCCCGGGACTTACGAACACTGAAGCTTTCTTT.

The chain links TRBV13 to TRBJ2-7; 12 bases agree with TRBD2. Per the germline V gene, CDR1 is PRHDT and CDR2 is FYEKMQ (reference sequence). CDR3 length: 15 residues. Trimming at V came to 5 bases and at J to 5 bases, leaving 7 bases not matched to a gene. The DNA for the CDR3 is TGTGCCAGCAGCACCCGGACTAGCGGGACCGACGAGCAGTACTTC. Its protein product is CASSTRTSGTDEQYF.

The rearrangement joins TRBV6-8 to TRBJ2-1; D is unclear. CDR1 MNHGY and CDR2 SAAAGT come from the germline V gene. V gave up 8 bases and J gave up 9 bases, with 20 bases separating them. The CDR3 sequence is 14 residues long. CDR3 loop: CASLEIGCSCEQFF. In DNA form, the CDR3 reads TGTGCCAGCCTAGAAATTGGTTGCTCGTGTGAGCAGTTCTTC.

CDR3 DNA sequence: TGTGCCAGCAGCGTAATCGGGGTGAACACTGAAGCTTTCTTT. Protein sequence: CASSVIGVNTEAFF. This chain connects TRBV9 to TRBJ1-1; D gene uncertain. The germline V gene has CDR1 SGDLS and CDR2 YYNGEE. This CDR3 region has 14 residues. Trimming stripped 1 base from V and 0 bases from J, with 7 bases between.

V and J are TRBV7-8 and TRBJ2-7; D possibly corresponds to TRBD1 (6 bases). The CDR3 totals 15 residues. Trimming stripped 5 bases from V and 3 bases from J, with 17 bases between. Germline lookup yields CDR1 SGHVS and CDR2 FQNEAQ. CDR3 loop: CASSPTYEGHYEQYF. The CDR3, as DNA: TGTGCCAGCAGCCCAACGTACGAGGGACACTACGAGCAGTACTTC.

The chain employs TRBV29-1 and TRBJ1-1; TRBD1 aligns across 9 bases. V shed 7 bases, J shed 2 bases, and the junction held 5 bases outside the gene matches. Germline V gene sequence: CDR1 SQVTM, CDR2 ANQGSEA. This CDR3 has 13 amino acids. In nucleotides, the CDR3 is TGCAGCGCAGACAGGGGGTCCAACACTGAAGCTTTCTTT. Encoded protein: CSADRGSNTEAFF.

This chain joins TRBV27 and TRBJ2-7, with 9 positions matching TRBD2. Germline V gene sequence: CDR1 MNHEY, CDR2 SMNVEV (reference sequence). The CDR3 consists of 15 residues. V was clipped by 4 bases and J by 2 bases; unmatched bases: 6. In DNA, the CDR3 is TGTGCCAGCAGTTCTTTACTAGCGGGTACCTACGAGCAGTACTTC. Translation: CASSSLLAGTYEQYF.

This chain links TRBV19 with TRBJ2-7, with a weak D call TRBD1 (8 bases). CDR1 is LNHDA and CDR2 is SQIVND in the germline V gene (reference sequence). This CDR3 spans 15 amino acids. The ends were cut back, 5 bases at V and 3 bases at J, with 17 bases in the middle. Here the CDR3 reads CASSPGTGGGYEQYF. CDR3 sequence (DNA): TGTGCCAGTAGTCCCGGAACAGGGGGGGGCTACGAGCAGTACTTC.

The CDR3 sequence: CASKEGTGELFF. Written as DNA, the CDR3 is TGTGCCAGTAAGGAGGGAACCGGGGAGCTGTTTTTT. The gene calls are TRBV19 and TRBJ2-2, with D maybe TRBD2 (6 bases). V gave up 7 bases and J gave up 5 bases, with 8 bases separating them. In germline, CDR1 is LNHDA, CDR2 SQIVND (reference sequence). The CDR3 has 12 residues. The whole variable domain, filled in from reference TRBV19 and TRBJ2-2, reads DGGITQSPKYLFRKEGQNVTLSCEQNLNHDAMYWYRQDPGQGLRLIYYSQIVNDFQKGDIAEGYSVSREKKESFPLTVTSAQKNPTAFYLCASKEGTGELFFGEGSRLTVL.

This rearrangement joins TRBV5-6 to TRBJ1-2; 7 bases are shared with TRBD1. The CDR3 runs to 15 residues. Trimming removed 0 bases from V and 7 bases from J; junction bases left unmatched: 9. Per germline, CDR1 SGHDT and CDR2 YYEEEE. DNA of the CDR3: TGTGCCAGCAGCTTGGGGACAGGCTATCGATCTGGCTACACCTTC. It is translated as CASSLGTGYRSGYTF.

The DNA for the CDR3 is TGTGCCAGCAGCGTAGCATGGGGGCCGGACACTGAAGCTTTCTTT. Protein product: CASSVAWGPDTEAFF. The chain combines TRBV9 with TRBJ1-1; possible D gene TRBD1, 6 bases. The CDR3 has 15 residues. CDR1 and CDR2 from the germline V gene are SGDLS and YYNGEE. Between the trimmed V and J ends, which lost 0 bases and 3 bases, there was a span of 12 bases.

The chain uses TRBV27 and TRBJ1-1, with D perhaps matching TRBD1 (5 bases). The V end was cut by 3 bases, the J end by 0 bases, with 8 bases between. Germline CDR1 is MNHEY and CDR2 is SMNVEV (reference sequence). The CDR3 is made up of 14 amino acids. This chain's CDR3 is CASSLAGMNTEAFF. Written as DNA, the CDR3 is TGTGCCAGCAGTTTGGCAGGGATGAACACTGAAGCTTTCTTT.

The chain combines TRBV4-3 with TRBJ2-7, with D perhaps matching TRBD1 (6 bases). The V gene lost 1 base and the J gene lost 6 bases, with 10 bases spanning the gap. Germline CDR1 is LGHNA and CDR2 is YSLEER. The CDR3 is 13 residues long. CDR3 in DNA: TGCGCCAGCAGCCAAGTCCAGGGGCGCGAGCAGTACTTC. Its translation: CASSQVQGREQYF.

CDR3 sequence: CASRQGFSYEQYF. The CDR3 DNA follows: TGTGCCAGCAGGCAGGGGTTCTCCTACGAGCAGTACTTC. The chain combines TRBV6-1 with TRBJ2-7, with D possibly matching TRBD1 (6 bases). CDR3 length: 13 amino acids. Trimming pared 6 bases from V and 0 bases from J, leaving 9 bases between. Germline CDR1 MNHNS, CDR2 SASEGT.

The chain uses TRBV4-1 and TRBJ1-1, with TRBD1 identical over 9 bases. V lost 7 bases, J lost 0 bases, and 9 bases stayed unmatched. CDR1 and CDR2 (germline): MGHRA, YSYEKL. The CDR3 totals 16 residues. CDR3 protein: CASTGQGFRMNTEAFF. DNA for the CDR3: TGCGCCAGCACCGGACAGGGGTTTAGAATGAACACTGAAGCTTTCTTT.

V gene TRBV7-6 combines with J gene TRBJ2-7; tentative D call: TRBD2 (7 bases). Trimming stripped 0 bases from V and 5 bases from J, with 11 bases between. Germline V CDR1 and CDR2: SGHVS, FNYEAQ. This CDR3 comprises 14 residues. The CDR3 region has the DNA TGTGCCAGCAGCTTAGCGGGGGGGCTCGACGAGCAGTACTTC. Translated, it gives CASSLAGGLDEQYF.

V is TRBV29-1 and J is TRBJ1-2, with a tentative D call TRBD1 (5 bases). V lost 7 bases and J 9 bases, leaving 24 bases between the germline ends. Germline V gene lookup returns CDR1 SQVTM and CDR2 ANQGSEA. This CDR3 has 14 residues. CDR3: CSATERDGRWSYTF. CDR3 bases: TGCAGCGCGACAGAGCGGGACGGCCGCTGGAGCTACACCTTC.

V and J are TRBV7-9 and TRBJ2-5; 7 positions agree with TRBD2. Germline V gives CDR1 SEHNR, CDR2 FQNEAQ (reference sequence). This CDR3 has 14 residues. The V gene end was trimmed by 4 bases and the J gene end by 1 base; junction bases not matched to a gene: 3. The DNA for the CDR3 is TGTGCCAGCAGCTCCGGACTAGTCCAAGAGACCCAGTACTTC. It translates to CASSSGLVQETQYF.